These T cell receptor beta chains were read from a single sample in a study of patients and donors after allogeneic stem cell transplantation. TCRdb re-derived calls from the RT-PCR reads in MiXCR, one entry per CDR3 protein. Here the sample spans around 25,000 distinct CDR3 sequences, around 40% being singletons. The sequenced sample consisted of blood, either unsorted or a sorted T cell fraction (not recorded which). These receptors were collected from a human donor who was either an allogeneic HSCT recipient or a stem cell or donor lymphocyte infusion donor (not recorded which). It is not recorded whose cells these are; they may come from a transplant donor. Each CDR3 is given with its conserved first and last residue. D genes are given only for firm matches. Size values are once, few and many counts, or a class for expanded clones, and some rows have none.

D	J	size	V	CDR3	DNA
NA	TRBJ2-2	few	TRBV5-1	CASSLEPGANTGELFF	TGCGCCAGCAGCTTGGAGCCAGGGGCTAACACCGGGGAGCTGTTTTTT
TRBD1	TRBJ1-1	NA	TRBV12-3/TRBV12-4	CASSPSDRGITEAFF	TGTGCCAGCAGTCCCTCGGACAGGGGAATCACTGAAGCTTTCTTT
TRBD2	TRBJ2-3	NA	TRBV7-2	CASSFLAGGVTDTQYF	TGTGCCAGCAGCTTTCTAGCGGGGGGGGTCACAGATACGCAGTATTTT
NA	TRBJ1-1	NA	TRBV11-2	CASSLQTGTEAFF	TGTGCCAGCAGCTTACAGACGGGCACTGAAGCTTTCTTT
TRBD1	TRBJ1-1	few	TRBV20-1	CSANDRGHTEAFF	TGCAGTGCTAACGACAGGGGGCATACTGAAGCTTTCTTT
NA	TRBJ1-4	NA	TRBV29-1	CSVKQGTNEKLFF	TGCAGCGTAAAACAGGGAACTAATGAAAAACTGTTTTTT
NA	TRBJ1-1	NA	TRBV6-5	CASSYRDGRTEAFF	TGTGCCAGCAGTTACAGGGATGGTAGAACTGAAGCTTTCTTT
TRBD1	TRBJ1-1	few	TRBV6-2/TRBV6-3	CASSLGTGGGVTEAFF	TGTGCCAGCAGTCTAGGGACAGGGGGCGGCGTCACTGAAGCTTTCTTT
TRBD1	TRBJ1-6	NA	TRBV3-1	CASSPGTVSPNSPLHF	TGTGCCAGCAGCCCCGGGACAGTCAGCCCCAATTCACCCCTCCACTTT
TRBD1	TRBJ2-4	NA	TRBV12-3/TRBV12-4	CASSPQGALAKNIQYF	TGTGCCAGCAGTCCTCAGGGGGCGCTAGCCAAAAACATTCAGTACTTC
NA	TRBJ1-1	NA	TRBV11-2	CASSLGMSTEAFF	TGTGCCAGCAGCTTAGGAATGTCCACTGAAGCTTTCTTT
TRBD2	TRBJ2-1	once	TRBV7-9	CASSRSGRVFGDEQFF	TGTGCCAGCAGCCGCAGCGGGAGGGTATTCGGTGATGAGCAGTTCTTC
NA	TRBJ1-1	few	TRBV6-5	CASSQGSPFQAFF	TGTGCCAGCAGCCAAGGGAGTCCATTTCAAGCTTTCTTT
TRBD1	TRBJ1-2	few	TRBV12-3/TRBV12-4	CASSLDRTNYGYTF	TGTGCCAGCAGTTTGGACAGGACTAACTATGGCTACACCTTC
NA	TRBJ1-6	few	TRBV21-1	CASRTGDPMYNSPLHF	TGTGCCAGCAGGACCGGGGACCCAATGTATAATTCACCCCTCCACTTT
TRBD1	TRBJ2-3	NA	TRBV5-1	CASSLVQGADTQYF	TGCGCCAGCAGCTTGGTTCAGGGGGCAGATACGCAGTATTTT